This T cell receptor beta chain was identified during a study of tumor-infiltrating lymphocytes in glioblastoma multiforme. Overall study findings and caveats: Detected clone frequencies may not reflect cell counts, being RNA-based. Functional subtype sorting of these T cells was not performed.

TCR beta libraries were built from RNA through three nested multiplex PCR rounds using modified ARM-PCR. A C-beta primer primed TCRB cDNA from approximately 550 ng RNA. Unique molecular identifiers were not described for the libraries. TCRdb redid the calling of the multiplex PCR reads with MiXCR, one entry per CDR3 protein. The sample includes about 13,000 distinct CDR3 sequences, 66% seen only once; the top ten take 25% to 35%. This clonotype was counted a few times. The antigen remains unidentified. The CDR3 length is 15 residues. Germline lookup yields CDR1 SGHTA and CDR2 FQGNSA. V was clipped by 1 base and J by 4 bases; unmatched bases: 4.

This rearrangement joins TRBV7-2 to TRBJ2-7; TRBD2 agrees at 10 bases. The clonotype comes from a male donor with glioblastoma. Specimen: brain tumor tissue. The CDR3 region is CASSLVPGLAYEQYF. The DNA for the CDR3 is TGTGCCAGCAGCTTAGTGCCGGGACTAGCGTACGAGCAGTACTTC.